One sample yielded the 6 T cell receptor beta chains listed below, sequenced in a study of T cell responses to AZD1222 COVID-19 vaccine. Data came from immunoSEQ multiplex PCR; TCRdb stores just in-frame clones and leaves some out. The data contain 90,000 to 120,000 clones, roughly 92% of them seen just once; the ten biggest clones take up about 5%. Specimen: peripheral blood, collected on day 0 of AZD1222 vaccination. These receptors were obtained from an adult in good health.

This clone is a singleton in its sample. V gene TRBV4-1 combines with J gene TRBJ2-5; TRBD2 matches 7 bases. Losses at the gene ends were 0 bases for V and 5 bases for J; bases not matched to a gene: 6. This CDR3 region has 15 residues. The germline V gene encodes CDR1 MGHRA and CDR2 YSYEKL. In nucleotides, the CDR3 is TGCGCCAGCAGCCAAGAAAGTTCGGGAGGCGAGACCCAGTACTTC. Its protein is CASSQESSGGETQYF.

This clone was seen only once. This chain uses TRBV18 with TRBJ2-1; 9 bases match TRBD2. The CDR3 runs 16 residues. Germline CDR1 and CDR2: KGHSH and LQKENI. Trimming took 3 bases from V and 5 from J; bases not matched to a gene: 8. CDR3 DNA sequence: TGTGCCAGCTCACCGATAGCGGGAGTAGGAGACAATGAGCAGTTCTTC. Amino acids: CASSPIAGVGDNEQFF.

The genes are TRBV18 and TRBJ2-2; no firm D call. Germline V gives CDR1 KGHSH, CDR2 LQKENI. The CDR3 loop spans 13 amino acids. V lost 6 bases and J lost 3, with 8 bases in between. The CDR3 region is CASSSVDTGELFF. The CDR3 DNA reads TGTGCCAGCTCGTCGGTAGACACCGGGGAGCTGTTTTTT.

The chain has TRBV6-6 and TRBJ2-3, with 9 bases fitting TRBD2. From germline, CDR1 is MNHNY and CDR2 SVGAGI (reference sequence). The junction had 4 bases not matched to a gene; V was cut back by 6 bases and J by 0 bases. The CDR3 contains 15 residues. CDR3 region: CASRFSGSSTDTQYF. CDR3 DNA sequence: TGTGCCAGCAGGTTTAGCGGGAGTAGCACAGATACGCAGTATTTT.

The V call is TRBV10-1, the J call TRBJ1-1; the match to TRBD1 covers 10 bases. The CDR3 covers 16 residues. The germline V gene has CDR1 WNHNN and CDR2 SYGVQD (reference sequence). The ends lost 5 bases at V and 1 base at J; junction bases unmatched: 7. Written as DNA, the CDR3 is TGCGCCAGCAGTCGCGACAGGGGGCGAGGGAACACTGAAGCTTTCTTT. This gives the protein CASSRDRGRGNTEAFF.

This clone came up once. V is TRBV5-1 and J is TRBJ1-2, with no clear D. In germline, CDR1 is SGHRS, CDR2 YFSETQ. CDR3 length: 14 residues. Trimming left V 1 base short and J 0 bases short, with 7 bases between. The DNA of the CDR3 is TGCGCCAGCAGCTTGACACCTCCTAACTATGGCTACACCTTC. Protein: CASSLTPPNYGYTF.